This TCR beta chain was sequenced during a study of post-analysis software for immune sequencing data (dated by TCRdb to 2015 to 2017). Regarding the research as a whole: Recorded disease courses included relapsing-remitting, secondary progressive and progressive-relapsing multiple sclerosis, with some patients lacking subtype annotation. The patient repertoires were compared against 11 previously published healthy control repertoires obtained from donors aged about 6 to 28 years. A subset of samples was prepared in parallel using single-end sample barcoding, then pooled and co-amplified after Illumina adapter ligation. The study at large found these results: Compared with controls, multiple sclerosis patients had significantly lower normalized Chao1 diversity, a finding suggesting substantial peripheral T-cell clonal expansion. Direct clustering with F measure revealed strong co-clustering of samples prepared in the same batch, which led to a batch-effect correction. Four or five TRBV segments, including TRBV5-6, TRBV5-1 and TRBV20-1, were significantly more frequent in patients than controls. The multiple sclerosis patient group was slightly younger than the control group.

To demonstrate the VDJtools post-analysis software, TCR beta repertoires were profiled from the peripheral blood of 13 young patients with multiple sclerosis. The patients with multiple sclerosis were children and adolescents between roughly 6 and 16 years of age. Details on this clonotype: The antigen it binds to is not known. Nothing much larger sits one base from this clone, and base qualities are not available.

In the germline V gene, CDR1 corresponds to MDHEN and CDR2 to SYDVKM. V lost 6 bases and J lost 6 bases; the stretch between them is 15 bases long. The CDR3 runs 14 residues from the cysteine to the phenylalanine. The CDR3 DNA has 42 bases and is translated from base 1. Libraries were made using PCR. The instrument was an Illumina HiSeq 2500. To reduce PCR and sequencing biases, unique molecular identifiers were incorporated into the TCR beta cDNA libraries. Per 1 to 10 million input T cells, roughly 0.5 million cDNA molecules were obtained, such that each molecule approximated one T cell. The same protocol used for the earlier healthy control dataset was applied to prepare and sequence the patient libraries. Within a given batch, samples were prepared together, multiplexed and sequenced on the same HiSeq lane. The authors' pipeline ran thus. MIGEC was used to process the raw barcoded reads, and molecular identifier groups with only a single read were discarded before consensus assembly and CDR3 extraction. VDJtools was used for post-analysis of the clonotype tables, and diversity was normalized by down-sampling every dataset to the size of the smallest sample. In repertoire overlap clustering, CDR3 amino acid sequences, but not nucleotide sequences, were matched to correct batch-related cross-sample contamination. TCRdb cleaned the public reads at Q25 with fastp, built clones with MiXCR and kept in-frame beta chains. Rows are combined by CDR3 protein, so each entry shows the most common genes and DNA. In this record, the V and J calls reflect TCRdb's handling and not the investigators' own analysis. In all, the sample holds fewer than 900,000 distinct CDR3 sequences, and about 45% of those were seen once. Around 4.7% of the sample comes from the top ten.

Material: blood. The V gene is TRBV28 and the J gene is TRBJ1-5; the D segment cannot be called with confidence. This clonotype originated in a girl between 10 and 17 years old with multiple sclerosis. The DNA is TGTGCCAGCAGCCCCTTTAGCGAGAGTCAGCCCCAGCATTTT. Translated, this is CASSPFSESQPQHF.